One sample yielded the 18 T cell receptor beta chains listed below, sequenced in a study of T cells after yellow fever vaccination. TCRdb reprocessed the 5' RACE reads via MiXCR and lists one record per CDR3 protein. The sample shows approximately 510,000 distinct CDR3 sequences, roughly 22% of them seen only once. The sample consisted of PBMCs, taken around 3 weeks after the first yellow fever vaccination. These receptors were collected from a young man who received the YFV17D yellow fever vaccine.

This chain links TRBV6-5 with TRBJ2-2; 7 nucleotides align to TRBD1. Germline CDR1 MNHEY, CDR2 SVGAGI. This CDR3 is 17 amino acids long. Unmatched junction bases numbered 10, after V lost 0 bases and J lost 6 bases. CDR3 region: CASSYSSDRVLAGELFF. CDR3 nucleotide sequence: TGTGCCAGCAGTTACTCATCAGACAGGGTCCTCGCCGGGGAGCTGTTTTTT.

CDR3: CASSFLEGQCLQFF. In DNA form, the CDR3 reads TGTGCCAGCAGTTTTTTGGAGGGACAGTGTTTGCAGTTCTTC. The V gene is TRBV28, the J gene TRBJ2-1; tentative D call: TRBD1 (7 bases). There are 14 residues in the CDR3. V lost 3 bases to trimming and J lost 12 bases, with 18 bases between them. The germline gives CDR1 MDHEN, CDR2 SYDVKM.

The sample holds a few counts of this clonotype. The chain carries TRBV25-1 and TRBJ2-7, with D possibly being TRBD2 (5 bases). The germline V gene encodes CDR1 MGHDK and CDR2 SYGVNS. The CDR3 consists of 14 residues. V gave up 5 bases and J gave up 7 bases, with 18 bases separating them. This CDR3 is CASSQYNIGGEQYF. The CDR3 DNA reads as TGTGCCAGCAGTCAGTACAATATTGGCGGGGAGCAGTACTTC.

The sample holds a few counts of this clonotype. The V and J genes are TRBV4-3 and TRBJ1-2; D gene ambiguous. The CDR3 is made up of 15 amino acids. CDR1 and CDR2 (germline): LGHNA, YSLEER. Trimming stripped 4 bases from V and 0 bases from J, with 12 bases between. CDR3 nucleotide sequence: TGCGCCAGCAGCCCCCGACTCGCCGCTAACTATGGCTACACCTTC. Its translation: CASSPRLAANYGYTF.

The V gene is TRBV4-1, the J gene TRBJ2-5; TRBD1 or TRBD2 may be the D gene (5 bases each). Looked up from germline, CDR1 is MGHRA and CDR2 is YSYEKL. Trimming removed 4 bases at V and 2 bases at J, with 17 bases between. The CDR3 is 16 amino acids. The CDR3 region is CASSPLSWDEQETQYF. The CDR3 nucleotides read TGCGCCAGCAGCCCCTTGTCCTGGGACGAACAAGAGACCCAGTACTTC.

This clonotype has only a few counts. V gene TRBV20-1 combines with J gene TRBJ1-5; D perhaps matches TRBD1 (5 bases). The CDR3 sequence is 13 residues long. Germline-derived CDR1 and CDR2 are DFQATT and SNEGSKA (reference sequence). V was cut by 0 bases and J by 8 bases, with 11 bases left in between. The CDR3 DNA reads as TGCAGTGCTAGAGAGGCAGGGTCGGAGCCCCAGCATTTT. Protein product: CSAREAGSEPQHF.

The chain carries TRBV7-9 and TRBJ2-2; the D gene is possibly TRBD2 (5 bases). Germline values: CDR1 SEHNR, CDR2 FQNEAQ (reference sequence). The CDR3 is 13 amino acids. V shed 5 bases and J shed 7 bases, with 11 bases lying between them. The CDR3 loop reads CASSPPGNGELFF. The CDR3 DNA reads as TGTGCCAGCAGCCCCCCGGGGAACGGGGAGCTGTTTTTT.

The chain uses TRBV5-6 and TRBJ2-1; D not certain. The CDR3 length is 16 residues. In germline, CDR1 is SGHDT, CDR2 YYEEEE. Trimming pared 2 bases from V and 4 bases from J, leaving 16 bases between. CDR3 sequence: CASSFTPLTGYNEQFF. CDR3 in DNA: TGTGCCAGCAGCTTCACACCCTTGACTGGGTACAATGAGCAGTTCTTC.

The chain recombines TRBV27 with TRBJ1-4; 10 nucleotides line up with TRBD1. Germline V gene sequence: CDR1 MNHEY, CDR2 SMNVEV (reference sequence). The ends lost 5 bases at V and 0 bases at J; junction bases unmatched: 6. CDR3 length: 17 amino acids. Here the CDR3 reads CASSIGQGVATNEKLFF. CDR3 in DNA: TGTGCCAGCAGTATAGGACAGGGGGTGGCAACTAATGAAAAACTGTTTTTT. The entire variable domain, with the rest obtained from reference TRBV27 and TRBJ1-4, is as follows: EAQVTQNPRYLITVTGKKLTVTCSQNMNHEYMSWYRQDPGLGLRQIYYSMNVEVTDKGDVPEGYKVSRKEKRNFPLILESPSPNQTSLYFCASSIGQGVATNEKLFFGSGTQLSVL.

This sequence joins TRBV29-1 and TRBJ1-2; no definite D call. Germline loops: CDR1 SQVTM, CDR2 ANQGSEA. This CDR3 is 13 amino acids long. Deletions cut 4 bases from V and 6 bases from J, with 15 bases between. CDR3: CSVARAALNGYTF. Written as DNA, the CDR3 is TGCAGCGTTGCAAGGGCGGCCCTCAATGGCTACACCTTC.

The chain is built from TRBV12-3 or TRBV12-4 and TRBJ1-2, with a possible D match to TRBD1 (5 bases). The CDR3 loop spans 12 amino acids. Trimming took off 4 bases at V and 6 bases at J, with 9 bases between the two ends. CDR3 coding DNA: TGTGCCAGCAGTTCGACAGTAAATGGCTACACCTTC. Translation gives CASSSTVNGYTF.

This clonotype has more than one count but fewer than ten. This sequence joins TRBV24-1 and TRBJ2-3; 8 bases match TRBD2. V was pared by 6 bases and J by 0 bases, with 1 base of the junction left unmatched. From germline, CDR1 is KGHDR and CDR2 SFDVKD. The CDR3 runs to 14 residues. In DNA form, the CDR3 reads TGTGCCACCAGTCGGGGGGGCAGCACAGATACGCAGTATTTT. Its protein is CATSRGGSTDTQYF.

This clonotype was picked up a small number of times. The chain has TRBV7-6 and TRBJ2-2, with D possibly being TRBD2 (6 bases). V shed 5 bases and J shed 2 bases, with 12 bases lying between them. Germline CDR1 reads SGHVS; CDR2 reads FNYEAQ. The CDR3 consists of 15 residues. The CDR3 coding sequence is TGTGCCAGCAGCCCGGCCGGGAGAAACACCGGGGAGCTGTTTTTT. Its protein is CASSPAGRNTGELFF.

This clonotype was counted only a few times. The chain carries TRBV11-2 and TRBJ2-7; D is perhaps TRBD1 (5 bases). Germline-derived CDR1 and CDR2 are SGHAT and FQNNGV. The CDR3 consists of 12 residues. Trimming took off 3 bases at V and 7 bases at J, with 10 bases between the two ends. The CDR3 reads CASSLGLEEQYF. In nucleotides, the CDR3 is TGTGCCAGCAGCTTGGGGCTGGAAGAGCAGTACTTC.

The CDR3 here is CASRGGYATNEKLFF. CDR3 in DNA: TGTGCCAGCAGGGGCGGGTACGCAACTAATGAAAAACTGTTTTTT. The V and J genes are TRBV6-1 and TRBJ1-4; D is ambiguous. This CDR3 has 15 residues. V was shortened by 6 bases and J by 0 bases, with 11 bases between the two germline ends. Germline V gene data show CDR1 as MNHNS and CDR2 as SASEGT.

This clonotype was recorded a few times. The chain has TRBV9 and TRBJ1-5; 7 bases fit TRBD1. Trimming at V came to 4 bases and at J to 5 bases, leaving 6 bases not matched to a gene. Germline loops: CDR1 SGDLS, CDR2 YYNGEE. The CDR3 loop spans 14 amino acids. CDR3 sequence: CASSQGQQYQPQHF. DNA of the CDR3: TGTGCCAGCAGCCAGGGACAGCAGTATCAGCCCCAGCATTTT.

The V call is TRBV12-3 or TRBV12-4, the J call TRBJ1-2; no reliable D call. The CDR3 has 13 amino acids. Deletions cut 6 bases from V and 8 bases from J, with 16 bases between. The DNA of the CDR3 is TGTGCCAGCAGCCCGACCCCGGCGGAAGGCTACACCTTC. Amino acid sequence: CASSPTPAEGYTF.

In its sample, this clonotype was seen a few times. J is TRBJ2-7 and V is TRBV29-1; weak D call: TRBD2 (6 bases). The length of the CDR3 is 13 residues. CDR1 is SQVTM and CDR2 is ANQGSEA in the germline V gene. The V gene lost 3 bases and the J gene lost 3 bases, with 12 bases spanning the gap. This CDR3 reads CSVEFGGRYEQYF. CDR3 coding DNA: TGCAGCGTTGAGTTCGGGGGTCGCTACGAGCAGTACTTC.